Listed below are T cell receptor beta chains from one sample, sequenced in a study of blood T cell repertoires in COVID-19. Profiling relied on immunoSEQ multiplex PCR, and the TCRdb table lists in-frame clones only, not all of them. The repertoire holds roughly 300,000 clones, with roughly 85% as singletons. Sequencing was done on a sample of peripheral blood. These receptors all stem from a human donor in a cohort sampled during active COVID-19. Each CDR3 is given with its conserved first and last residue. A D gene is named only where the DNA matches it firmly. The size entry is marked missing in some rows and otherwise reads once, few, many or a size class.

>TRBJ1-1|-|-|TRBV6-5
TGTGCCAGCAGAGAGAGGGGGGGGAACACTGAAGCTTTCTTT
CASRERGGNTEAFF
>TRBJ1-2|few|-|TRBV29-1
TGCAGCGCCCGATTGATCAGGGTTGACTATGGCTACACCTTC
CSARLIRVDYGYTF
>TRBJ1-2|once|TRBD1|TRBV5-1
TGCGCCAGCAGCTTGGGATTACAGGGGGCGCCCTCTAACTATGGCTACACCTTC
CASSLGLQGAPSNYGYTF
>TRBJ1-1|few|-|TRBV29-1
TGCAGCGTTGCGGGGGGCTTGAACACTGAAGCTTTCTTT
CSVAGGLNTEAFF
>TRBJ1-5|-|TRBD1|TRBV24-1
TGTGCCACCAGTGATTCCCCCGGGACAGGGACCCATCAGCCCCAGCATTTT
CATSDSPGTGTHQPQHF
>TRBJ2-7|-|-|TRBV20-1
TGCAGTGCTAGTACCCCAGGGTCAGAGAGCCAGTACGAGCAGTACTTC
CSASTPGSESQYEQYF
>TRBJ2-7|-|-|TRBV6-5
TGTGCCAGCAGTTACATGGACAGACTCTACGAGCAGTACTTC
CASSYMDRLYEQYF
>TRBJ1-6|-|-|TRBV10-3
TGTGCCGCCGGGATAGATGATAATTCACCCCTCCACTTT
CAAGIDDNSPLHF
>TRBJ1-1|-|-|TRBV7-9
TGTGCCAGCAGCTCCTACGGGGGGGGCGAAGCTTTCTTT
CASSSYGGGEAFF
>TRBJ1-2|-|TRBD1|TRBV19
TGTGCCAGTAGTATGGGACAGGTTTTGAGTACGGGCTACACCTTC
CASSMGQVLSTGYTF
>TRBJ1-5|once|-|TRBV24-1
TGTGCCACCAGTGGACAGTATAGCAATCAGCCCCAGCATTTT
CATSGQYSNQPQHF
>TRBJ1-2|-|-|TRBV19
TGTGCCAGTAGTTTCCGGAGGGGGGGCAATACTAACTATGGCTACACCTTC
CASSFRRGGNTNYGYTF
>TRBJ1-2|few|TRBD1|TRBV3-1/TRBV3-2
TGTGCCAGCAGCCAAGATTCTGTGGGACAGGGGGCGAGAGGCTACACCTTC
CASSQDSVGQGARGYTF
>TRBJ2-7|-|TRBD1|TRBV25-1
TGTGCCAGCAGTCCTCCCGGACAGGGGGCCTGGGAGCAGTACTTC
CASSPPGQGAWEQYF
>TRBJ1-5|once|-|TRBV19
TGTGCCAGTAAACTGGGGAGGGGCAATCAGCCCCAGCATTTT
CASKLGRGNQPQHF
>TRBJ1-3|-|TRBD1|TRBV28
TGTGCCAGCCGCCCCGGGACAGGGAGAATCTCTGGAAACACCATATATTTT
CASRPGTGRISGNTIYF
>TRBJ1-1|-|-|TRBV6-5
TGTGCCAGCTTGGAGGGGTTGAGCACTGAAGCTTTCTTT
CASLEGLSTEAFF
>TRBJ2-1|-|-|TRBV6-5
TGTGCCAGCAGTTACGTAACGGCAGGATATCGCAATGAGCAGTTCTTC
CASSYVTAGYRNEQFF
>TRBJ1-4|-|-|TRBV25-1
TGTGCCAGCAGTGTTAGACACTCGCGAGCAACTAATGAAAAACTGTTTTTT
CASSVRHSRATNEKLFF
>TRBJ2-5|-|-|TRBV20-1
TGCAGTGCTATTTATGGCGAGACCCAGTACTTC
CSAIYGETQYF
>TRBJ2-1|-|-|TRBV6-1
TGTGCCAGCAGTGGCCGACAGGCGAGACTATACAATGAGCAGTTCTTC
CASSGRQARLYNEQFF
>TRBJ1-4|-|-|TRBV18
TGTGCCAGCTCAACAGAGGGAGGGTTGAATGAAAAACTGTTTTTT
CASSTEGGLNEKLFF
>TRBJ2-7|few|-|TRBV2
TGTGCCAGCATCGGTCCCGAGCAGTACTTC
CASIGPEQYF
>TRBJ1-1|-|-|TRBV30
TGTGCCTGGAAACATACTGAAGCTTTCTTT
CAWKHTEAFF
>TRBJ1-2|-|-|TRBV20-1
TGCAGTGCCGATCGGAACTATGGCTACACCTTC
CSADRNYGYTF
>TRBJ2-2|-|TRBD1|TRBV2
TGTGCCGCGGACAGGAGCACCGGGGAGCTGTTTTTT
CAADRSTGELFF
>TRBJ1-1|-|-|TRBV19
TGTGCCAGTAGTGCAGGGATTAACACTGAAGCTTTCTTT
CASSAGINTEAFF
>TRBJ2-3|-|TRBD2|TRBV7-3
TGTGCCAGCAGCTTAGACGGGGGGAGCCCAGATACGCAGTATTTT
CASSLDGGSPDTQYF
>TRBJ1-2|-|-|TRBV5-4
TGTGCCAGCAGACTAGGTACGGACTTCTATGGCTACACCTTC
CASRLGTDFYGYTF
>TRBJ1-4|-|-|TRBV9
TGTGCCAGCAGCGCGTTTCCCCATGGACAGCTGGGAAATGAAAAACTGTTTTTT
CASSAFPHGQLGNEKLFF
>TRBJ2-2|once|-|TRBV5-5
TGTGCCAGCAGCTTACTAGTGAGTGGCGGGGAGCTGTTTTTT
CASSLLVSGGELFF
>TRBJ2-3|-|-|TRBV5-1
TGCGCCAGCAGCCCGGCGGCATCCCGGTCAGATACGCAGTATTTT
CASSPAASRSDTQYF
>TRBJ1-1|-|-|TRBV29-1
TGCAGCGTTGCATCAGGGTCCCTGAACACTGAAGCTTTCTTT
CSVASGSLNTEAFF
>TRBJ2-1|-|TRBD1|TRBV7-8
TGTGCCAGCAGTTTTATCGGGGGACAGGGGATCAATGAGCAGTTCTTC
CASSFIGGQGINEQFF
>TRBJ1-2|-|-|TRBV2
TGTGCCAGCAGTGAATTCAACTCCGCTAACTATGGCTACACCTTC
CASSEFNSANYGYTF
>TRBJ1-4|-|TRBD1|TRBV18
TGTGCCAGCTCACCACCGGGACAGGGTGGAAAACTGTTTTTT
CASSPPGQGGKLFF
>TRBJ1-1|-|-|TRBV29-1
TGCAGCGTTGCTGGGGGCATCACTGAAGCTTTCTTT
CSVAGGITEAFF
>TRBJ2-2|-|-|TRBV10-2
TGCGCCAGCAGTGACCCCACCAGGACCGGGGAGCTGTTTTTT
CASSDPTRTGELFF
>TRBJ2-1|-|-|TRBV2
TGTGCCAGCAGTGTGCGGCAATACAATGAGCAGTTCTTC
CASSVRQYNEQFF
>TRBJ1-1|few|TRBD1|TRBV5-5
TGTGCCAGCAGCTTGGACAGGGGCACTGAAGCTTTCTTT
CASSLDRGTEAFF
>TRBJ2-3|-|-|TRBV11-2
TGTGCCAGCAGCCTCCTTAGGGGAGATACGCAGTATTTT
CASSLLRGDTQYF
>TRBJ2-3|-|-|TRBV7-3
TGTGCCAGCAGCTTACTAGGTTGGAAACACACAGATACGCAGTATTTT
CASSLLGWKHTDTQYF
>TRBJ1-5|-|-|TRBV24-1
TGTGCCACCAGTGATCCTACAGGACCCAATCAGCCCCAGCATTTT
CATSDPTGPNQPQHF
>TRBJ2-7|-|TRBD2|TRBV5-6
TGTGCCAGCAGCACGGGACTAGCGGGGAACTACGAGCAGTACTTC
CASSTGLAGNYEQYF
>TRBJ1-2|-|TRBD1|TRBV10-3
TGTGCCATCAGACCGGGACAGGGCCCTAACTATGGCTACACCTTC
CAIRPGQGPNYGYTF
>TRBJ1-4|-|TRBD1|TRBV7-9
TGTGCCAGCAGCAGAAAGGGACAGGGAAATGAAAAACTGTTTTTT
CASSRKGQGNEKLFF
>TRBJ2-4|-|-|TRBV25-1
TGTGCCAGCAGTGGACAAGCCAAAAACATTCAGTACTTC
CASSGQAKNIQYF
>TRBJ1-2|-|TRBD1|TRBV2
TGTGCCAGCCCTAACCGATATCCGGGACAGGGGGCGCGGGGGGTTGGCTACACCTTC
CASPNRYPGQGARGVGYTF
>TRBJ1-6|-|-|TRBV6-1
TGTGCCAGCAGTGACCGGGTAGCCTATAATTCACCCCTCCACTTT
CASSDRVAYNSPLHF